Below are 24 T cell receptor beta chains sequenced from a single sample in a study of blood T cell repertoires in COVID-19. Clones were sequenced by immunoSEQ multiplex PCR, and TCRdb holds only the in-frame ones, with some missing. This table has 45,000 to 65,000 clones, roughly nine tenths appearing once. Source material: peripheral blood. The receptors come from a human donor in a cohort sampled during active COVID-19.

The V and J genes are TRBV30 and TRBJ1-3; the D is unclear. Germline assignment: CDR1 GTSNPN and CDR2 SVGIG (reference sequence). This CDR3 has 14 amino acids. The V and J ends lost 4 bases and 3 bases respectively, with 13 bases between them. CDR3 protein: CAWKYQTDGNTIYF. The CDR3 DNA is TGTGCCTGGAAATACCAGACTGATGGAAACACCATATATTTT.

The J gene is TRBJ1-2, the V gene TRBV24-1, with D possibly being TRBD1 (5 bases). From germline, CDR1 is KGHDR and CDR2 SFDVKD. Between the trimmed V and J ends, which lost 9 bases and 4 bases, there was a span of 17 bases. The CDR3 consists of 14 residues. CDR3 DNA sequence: TGTGCCACCCACGGGGGGAAAGCCGCCTATGGCTACACCTTC. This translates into CATHGGKAAYGYTF.

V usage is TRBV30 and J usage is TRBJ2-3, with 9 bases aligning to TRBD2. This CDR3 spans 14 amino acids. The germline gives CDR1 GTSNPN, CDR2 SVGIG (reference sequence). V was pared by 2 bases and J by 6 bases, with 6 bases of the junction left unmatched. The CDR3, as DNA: TGTGCCTGGAGTTATAGCGGGGGCCCCGATACGCAGTATTTT. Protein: CAWSYSGGPDTQYF.

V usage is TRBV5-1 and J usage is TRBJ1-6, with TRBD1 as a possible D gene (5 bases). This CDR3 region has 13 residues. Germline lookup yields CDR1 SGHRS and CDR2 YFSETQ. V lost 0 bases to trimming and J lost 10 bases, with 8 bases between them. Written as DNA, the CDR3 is TGCGCCAGCAGCTTGGGGAAGGGGTCACCCCTCCACTTT. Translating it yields CASSLGKGSPLHF.

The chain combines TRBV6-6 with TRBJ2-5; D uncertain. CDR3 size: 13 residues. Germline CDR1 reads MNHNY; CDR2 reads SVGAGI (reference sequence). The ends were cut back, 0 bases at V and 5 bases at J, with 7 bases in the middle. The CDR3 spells CASSYSVSETQYF. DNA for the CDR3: TGTGCCAGCAGTTACTCTGTTAGTGAGACCCAGTACTTC.

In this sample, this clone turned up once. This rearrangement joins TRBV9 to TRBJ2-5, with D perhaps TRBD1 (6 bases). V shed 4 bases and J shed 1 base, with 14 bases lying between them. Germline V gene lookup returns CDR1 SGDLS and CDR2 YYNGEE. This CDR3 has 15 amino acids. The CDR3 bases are TGTGCCAGCAGCCCAGGGGATGTCATCCAAGAGACCCAGTACTTC. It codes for CASSPGDVIQETQYF.

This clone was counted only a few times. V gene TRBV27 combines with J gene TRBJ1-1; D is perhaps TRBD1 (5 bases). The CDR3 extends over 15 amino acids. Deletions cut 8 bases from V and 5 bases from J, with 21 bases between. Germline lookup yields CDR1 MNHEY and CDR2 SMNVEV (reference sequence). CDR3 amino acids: CASGLASSGSTEAFF. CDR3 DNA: TGTGCCAGCGGCCTGGCATCTTCAGGGTCTACTGAAGCTTTCTTT.

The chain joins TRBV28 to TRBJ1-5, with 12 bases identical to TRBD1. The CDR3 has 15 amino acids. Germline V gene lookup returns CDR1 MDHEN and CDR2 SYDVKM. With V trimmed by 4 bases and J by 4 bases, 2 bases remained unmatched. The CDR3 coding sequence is TGTGCCAGCAGTTCGGGACAGGGGGCGAATCAGCCCCAGCATTTT. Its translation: CASSSGQGANQPQHF.

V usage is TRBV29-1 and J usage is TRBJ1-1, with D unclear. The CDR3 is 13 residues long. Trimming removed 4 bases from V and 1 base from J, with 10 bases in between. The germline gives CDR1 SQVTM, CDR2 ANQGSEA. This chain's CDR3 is CSVGETPNTEAFF. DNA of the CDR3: TGCAGCGTTGGGGAGACACCGAACACTGAAGCTTTCTTT.

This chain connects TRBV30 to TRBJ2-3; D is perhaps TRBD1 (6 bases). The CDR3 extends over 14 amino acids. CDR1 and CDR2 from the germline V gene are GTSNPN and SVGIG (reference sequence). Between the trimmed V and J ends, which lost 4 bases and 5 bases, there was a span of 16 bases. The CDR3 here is CAWTHRVQRDTQYF. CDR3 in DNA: TGTGCCTGGACTCACAGGGTCCAAAGAGATACGCAGTATTTT.

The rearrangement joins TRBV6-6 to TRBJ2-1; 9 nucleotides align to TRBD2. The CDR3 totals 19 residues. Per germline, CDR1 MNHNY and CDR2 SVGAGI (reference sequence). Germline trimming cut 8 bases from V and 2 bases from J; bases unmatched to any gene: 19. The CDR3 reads CASRPTGAGGPRAYNEQFF. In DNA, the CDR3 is TGTGCCAGCCGTCCAACGGGGGCGGGGGGGCCAAGGGCCTACAATGAGCAGTTCTTC.

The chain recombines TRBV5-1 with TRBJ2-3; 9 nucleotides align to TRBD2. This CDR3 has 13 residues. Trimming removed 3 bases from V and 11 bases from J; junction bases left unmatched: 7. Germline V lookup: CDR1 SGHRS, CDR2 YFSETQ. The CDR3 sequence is CASSSRGGAGQYF. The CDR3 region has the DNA TGCGCCAGCAGCTCTCGCGGGGGGGCAGGGCAGTATTTT.

The CDR3 loop reads CAWSVQRAYEQYF. The DNA of the CDR3 is TGTGCCTGGAGTGTACAACGGGCCTACGAGCAGTACTTC. V usage is TRBV30 and J usage is TRBJ2-7; D remains unclear. This CDR3 region has 13 residues. The V gene's germline CDR1 is GTSNPN and CDR2 SVGIG (reference sequence). Trimming took 0 bases from V and 2 from J, leaving 8 bases between them.

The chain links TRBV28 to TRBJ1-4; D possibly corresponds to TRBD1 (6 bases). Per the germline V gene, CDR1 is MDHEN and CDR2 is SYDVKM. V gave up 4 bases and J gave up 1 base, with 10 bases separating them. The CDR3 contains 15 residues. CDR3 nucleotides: TGTGCCAGCAGTTCTCAAGGGGGAACTAATGAAAAACTGTTTTTT. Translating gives CASSSQGGTNEKLFF.

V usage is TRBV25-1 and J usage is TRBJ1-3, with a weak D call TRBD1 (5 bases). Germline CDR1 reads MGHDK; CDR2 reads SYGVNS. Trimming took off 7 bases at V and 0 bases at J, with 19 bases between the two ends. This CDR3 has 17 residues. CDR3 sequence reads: CASTPGILGGSGNTIYF. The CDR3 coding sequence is TGTGCCAGCACCCCTGGGATCTTGGGGGGCTCTGGAAACACCATATATTTT.

The CDR3 coding sequence is TGTGCCAGCTCACCCGAGCGTGACGGGGAGCTGTTTTTT. Its protein product is CASSPERDGELFF. This rearrangement joins TRBV18 to TRBJ2-2, with D unresolved. V was trimmed by 3 bases and J by 7 bases, leaving 9 bases between them. CDR1 and CDR2 (germline): KGHSH, LQKENI. The CDR3 has 13 amino acids.

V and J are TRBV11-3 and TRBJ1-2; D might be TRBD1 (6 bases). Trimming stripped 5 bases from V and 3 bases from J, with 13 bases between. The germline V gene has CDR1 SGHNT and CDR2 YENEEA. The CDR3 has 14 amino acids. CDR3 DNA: TGTGCCAGCAGCCCACAGGGTTATGACTATGGCTACACCTTC. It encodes CASSPQGYDYGYTF.

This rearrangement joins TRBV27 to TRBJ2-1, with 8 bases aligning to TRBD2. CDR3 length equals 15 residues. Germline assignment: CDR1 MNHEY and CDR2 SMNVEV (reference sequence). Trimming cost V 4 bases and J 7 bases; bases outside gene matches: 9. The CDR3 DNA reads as TGTGCCAGCAGTTATTTAACTAGCGGTGGGAATGAGCAGTTCTTC. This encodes CASSYLTSGGNEQFF.

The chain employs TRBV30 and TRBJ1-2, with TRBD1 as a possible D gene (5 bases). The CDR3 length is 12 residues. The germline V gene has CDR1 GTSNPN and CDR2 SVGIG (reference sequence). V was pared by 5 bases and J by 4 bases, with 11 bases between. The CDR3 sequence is CAWAQGGYGYTF. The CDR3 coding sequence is TGTGCCTGGGCCCAGGGAGGCTATGGCTACACCTTC.

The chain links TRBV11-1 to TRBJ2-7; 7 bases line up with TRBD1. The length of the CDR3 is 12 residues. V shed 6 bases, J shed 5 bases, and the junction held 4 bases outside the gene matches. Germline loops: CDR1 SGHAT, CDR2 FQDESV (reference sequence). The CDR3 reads CASSPTGDEQYF. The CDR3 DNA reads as TGTGCCAGCAGTCCAACAGGGGACGAGCAGTACTTC.

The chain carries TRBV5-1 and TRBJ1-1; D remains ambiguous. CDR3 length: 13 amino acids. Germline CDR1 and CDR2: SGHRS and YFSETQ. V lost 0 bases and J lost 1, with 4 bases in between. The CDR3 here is CASSLAGNTEAFF. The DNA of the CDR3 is TGCGCCAGCAGCTTGGCGGGGAACACTGAAGCTTTCTTT. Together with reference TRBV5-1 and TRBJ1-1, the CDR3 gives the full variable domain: KAGVTQTPRYLIKTRGQQVTLSCSPISGHRSVSWYQQTPGQGLQFLFEYFSETQRNKGNFPGRFSGRQFSNSRSEMNVSTLELGDSALYLCASSLAGNTEAFFGQGTRLTVV.

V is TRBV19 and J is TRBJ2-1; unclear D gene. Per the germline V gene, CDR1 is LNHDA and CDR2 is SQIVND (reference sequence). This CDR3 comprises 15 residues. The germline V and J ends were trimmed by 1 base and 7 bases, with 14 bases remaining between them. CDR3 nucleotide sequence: TGTGCCAGTAGTATAGGGGCTGGCCGCCGGAATGAGCAGTTCTTC. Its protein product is CASSIGAGRRNEQFF.

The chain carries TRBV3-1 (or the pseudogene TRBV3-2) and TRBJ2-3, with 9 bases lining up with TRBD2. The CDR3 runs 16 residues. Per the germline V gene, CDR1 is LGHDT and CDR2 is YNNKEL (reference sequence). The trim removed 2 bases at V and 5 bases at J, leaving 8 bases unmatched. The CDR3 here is CASSQWRGGLGDTQYF. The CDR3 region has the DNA TGTGCCAGCAGCCAATGGCGGGGGGGCCTGGGAGATACGCAGTATTTT.

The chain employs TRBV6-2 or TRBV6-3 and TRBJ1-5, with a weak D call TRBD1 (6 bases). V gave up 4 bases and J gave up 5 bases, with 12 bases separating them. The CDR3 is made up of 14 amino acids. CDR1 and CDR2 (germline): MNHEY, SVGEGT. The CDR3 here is CASSSPDRYQPQHF. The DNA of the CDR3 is TGTGCCAGCAGTTCCCCCGACAGGTATCAGCCCCAGCATTTT.